Listed below are T cell receptor beta chains from one sample, sequenced in a study of T cell responses to AZD1222 COVID-19 vaccine. The repertoire was sequenced with immunoSEQ multiplex PCR; TCRdb's copy has only in-frame clones and lacks some. The sample comprises 100,000 to 130,000 clones, about 90% of which are singletons, and roughly 8.7% rests with the top ten. The sample consisted of peripheral blood, taken 28 days after the second AZD1222 dose. The receptors originated from an adult who received the AZD1222 COVID-19 vaccine. Both conserved end residues are part of each CDR3. Fields, in order: J gene, V gene, clone size, D gene, CDR3 DNA, CDR3 protein. A D gene is named only where the DNA matches it firmly. For some rows the clone size is stated as once, few or many, or as a class when expanded; others skip it.

J gene: TRBJ2-1; V gene: TRBV6-6; clone size: .; D gene: TRBD2; CDR3 DNA: TGTGCCAGCACTCGCTCCAGCGGGGATAAAAACTCCTACAATGAGCAGTTCTTC; CDR3 protein: CASTRSSGDKNSYNEQFF
J gene: TRBJ1-5; V gene: TRBV6-4; clone size: .; D gene: .; CDR3 DNA: TGTGCCAGCAGTGACCTCCCGGATCAGCCCCAGCATTTT; CDR3 protein: CASSDLPDQPQHF
J gene: TRBJ2-1; V gene: TRBV11-2; clone size: .; D gene: TRBD2; CDR3 DNA: TGTGCCAGCAGCCCCCCTAGCGGGGGGGCCGGGTTCTCCGGTGAGCAGTTCTTC; CDR3 protein: CASSPPSGGAGFSGEQFF
J gene: TRBJ1-2; V gene: TRBV18; clone size: .; D gene: TRBD1; CDR3 DNA: TGTGCCAGCTCGCCTACAGGGGATGGCTACACCTTC; CDR3 protein: CASSPTGDGYTF
J gene: TRBJ2-2; V gene: TRBV7-3; clone size: .; D gene: .; CDR3 DNA: TGTGCCAGCAGCTTGTGGGGGCCCTCGGAGCTGTTTTTT; CDR3 protein: CASSLWGPSELFF
J gene: TRBJ1-2; V gene: TRBV7-2; clone size: .; D gene: TRBD1; CDR3 DNA: TGTGCCAGCAGCCAAGGGGGACAGGGGATTTTGTATGGCTACACCTTC; CDR3 protein: CASSQGGQGILYGYTF
J gene: TRBJ1-4; V gene: TRBV27; clone size: .; D gene: .; CDR3 DNA: TGTGCCAGCAGTCCATTTAAGGGACGGAAGAATGAAAAACTGTTTTTT; CDR3 protein: CASSPFKGRKNEKLFF
J gene: TRBJ1-4; V gene: TRBV2; clone size: .; D gene: TRBD1; CDR3 DNA: TGTGCCAGCAGGGAGACAGGGCCCCGCGAAAAACTGTTTTTT; CDR3 protein: CASRETGPREKLFF
J gene: TRBJ2-7; V gene: TRBV10-1; clone size: once; D gene: .; CDR3 DNA: TGCGCCAGCAGCCACGGGGGTTCCTACGAGCAGTACTTC; CDR3 protein: CASSHGGSYEQYF
J gene: TRBJ2-7; V gene: TRBV7-8; clone size: .; D gene: TRBD1; CDR3 DNA: TGTGCCAGCAGCCAACGCCCGGGACAGGGTTCCGACGAGCAGTACTTC; CDR3 protein: CASSQRPGQGSDEQYF
J gene: TRBJ1-6; V gene: TRBV7-2; clone size: .; D gene: .; CDR3 DNA: TGTGCCAGCAGCTCAGACAGAAAAAGCTCCTATAATTCACCCCTCCACTTT; CDR3 protein: CASSSDRKSSYNSPLHF
J gene: TRBJ1-4; V gene: TRBV12-3/TRBV12-4; clone size: .; D gene: .; CDR3 DNA: TGTGCCAGCTCTCCGGGTTTTAATGAAAAACTGTTTTTT; CDR3 protein: CASSPGFNEKLFF
J gene: TRBJ1-1; V gene: TRBV11-2; clone size: .; D gene: .; CDR3 DNA: TGTGCCAGCAGCTCCACCGGGGGGGAAGCTTTCTTT; CDR3 protein: CASSSTGGEAFF
J gene: TRBJ2-1; V gene: TRBV5-4; clone size: .; D gene: .; CDR3 DNA: TGTGCCAGCAGCCCCCGGGGTGGGGCGTCGTACAATGAGCAGTTCTTC; CDR3 protein: CASSPRGGASYNEQFF
J gene: TRBJ2-7; V gene: TRBV27; clone size: .; D gene: TRBD1; CDR3 DNA: TGTGCCAGCAGCAGGGACAGGTTAGCCTACGAGCAGTACTTC; CDR3 protein: CASSRDRLAYEQYF
J gene: TRBJ2-1; V gene: TRBV24-1; clone size: .; D gene: TRBD2; CDR3 DNA: TGTGCCACCAGCAGCGGGGGTTACGATGAGCAGTTCTTC; CDR3 protein: CATSSGGYDEQFF
J gene: TRBJ1-1; V gene: TRBV19; clone size: .; D gene: TRBD1; CDR3 DNA: TGTGCCAGTAGTACTCACAGGGGAACTGAAGCTTTCTTT; CDR3 protein: CASSTHRGTEAFF
J gene: TRBJ1-5; V gene: TRBV3-1/TRBV3-2; clone size: .; D gene: TRBD1; CDR3 DNA: TGTGCCAGCAGCCAAGGGACAGGGGATCAGCCCCAGCATTTT; CDR3 protein: CASSQGTGDQPQHF
J gene: TRBJ2-7; V gene: TRBV29-1; clone size: .; D gene: .; CDR3 DNA: TGCAGCGTTGATGTAACGGGAGAATCCTACGAGCAGTACTTC; CDR3 protein: CSVDVTGESYEQYF
J gene: TRBJ2-7; V gene: TRBV5-1; clone size: .; D gene: .; CDR3 DNA: TGCGCCAGCAGCCCGGGAGCCACCTACGAGCAGTACTTC; CDR3 protein: CASSPGATYEQYF
J gene: TRBJ2-1; V gene: TRBV29-1; clone size: .; D gene: TRBD1; CDR3 DNA: TGCAGCGTTGGAACCGGGACAGGAGGCCCCAATGAGCAGTTCTTC; CDR3 protein: CSVGTGTGGPNEQFF
J gene: TRBJ2-7; V gene: TRBV5-6; clone size: .; D gene: .; CDR3 DNA: TGTGCCAGCACCGACGCCGGGCAGGGGTATTCCTACGAGCAGTACTTC; CDR3 protein: CASTDAGQGYSYEQYF
J gene: TRBJ2-1; V gene: TRBV29-1; clone size: .; D gene: .; CDR3 DNA: TGCAGCGCTCAGGGGAATGAGCAGTTCTTC; CDR3 protein: CSAQGNEQFF
J gene: TRBJ2-7; V gene: TRBV6-1; clone size: .; D gene: .; CDR3 DNA: TGTGCCAGCAGTGAACGTAGCTACGAGCAGTACTTC; CDR3 protein: CASSERSYEQYF
J gene: TRBJ2-3; V gene: TRBV2; clone size: .; D gene: .; CDR3 DNA: TGTGCCAGCAAAGGGCGCAGGTCTCTCACAGATACGCAGTATTTT; CDR3 protein: CASKGRRSLTDTQYF
J gene: TRBJ2-2; V gene: TRBV19; clone size: once; D gene: .; CDR3 DNA: TGTGCCAGTTCCCTCAAAACCGGGGAGCTGTTTTTT; CDR3 protein: CASSLKTGELFF
J gene: TRBJ1-1; V gene: TRBV3-1/TRBV3-2; clone size: .; D gene: .; CDR3 DNA: TGTGCCAGCAGCCAAGCGCCAGGGCAAGGGGCTGAAGCTTTCTTT; CDR3 protein: CASSQAPGQGAEAFF
J gene: TRBJ1-3; V gene: TRBV29-1; clone size: .; D gene: TRBD1; CDR3 DNA: TGCAGCGTTCTACAGGGGATCGCGGGAAACACCATATATTTT; CDR3 protein: CSVLQGIAGNTIYF
J gene: TRBJ2-1; V gene: TRBV13; clone size: .; D gene: TRBD2; CDR3 DNA: TGTGCCAGCAGCTTAACGGCTAGCGGCTACAATGAGCAGTTCTTC; CDR3 protein: CASSLTASGYNEQFF
J gene: TRBJ2-1; V gene: TRBV2; clone size: .; D gene: .; CDR3 DNA: TGTGCCAGCAGGTCAGGAGGTAGCTCCTACAATGAGCAGTTCTTC; CDR3 protein: CASRSGGSSYNEQFF
J gene: TRBJ2-7; V gene: TRBV6-2/TRBV6-3; clone size: .; D gene: TRBD2; CDR3 DNA: TGTGCCAGCAGTTACTCGAGCAGGGACTACGACGAGCAGTACTTC; CDR3 protein: CASSYSSRDYDEQYF
J gene: TRBJ2-2; V gene: TRBV14; clone size: .; D gene: .; CDR3 DNA: TGTGCCAGCAGCCGGAGGGCCTTCGGGACCGGGGAGCTGTTTTTT; CDR3 protein: CASSRRAFGTGELFF
J gene: TRBJ1-6; V gene: TRBV2; clone size: .; D gene: .; CDR3 DNA: TGTGCCAGCAGGGACCTGGGGGCAGGGGCGAATTCACCCCTCCACTTT; CDR3 protein: CASRDLGAGANSPLHF
J gene: TRBJ1-6; V gene: TRBV15; clone size: .; D gene: .; CDR3 DNA: TGTGCCACCAGCAGAACCAATAATTCACCCCTCCACTTT; CDR3 protein: CATSRTNNSPLHF
J gene: TRBJ2-1; V gene: TRBV11-2; clone size: .; D gene: .; CDR3 DNA: TGTGCCAGCAGCTTAGTGGGCAGGGCTTCCTACAATGAGCAGTTCTTC; CDR3 protein: CASSLVGRASYNEQFF
J gene: TRBJ1-4; V gene: TRBV19; clone size: .; D gene: .; CDR3 DNA: TGTGCCAGTAGCGGACAGAGGGCTGAAAAACTGTTTTTT; CDR3 protein: CASSGQRAEKLFF
J gene: TRBJ1-4; V gene: TRBV7-6; clone size: once; D gene: TRBD1; CDR3 DNA: TGTGCCAGCAGCGCAGAGCTTGGGGGACAGCCGACACTAAGAAAAGGACTGTTTTTT; CDR3 protein: CASSAELGGQPTLRKGLFF
J gene: TRBJ2-3; V gene: TRBV7-2; clone size: .; D gene: TRBD1; CDR3 DNA: TGTGCCAGCAGCCCCCTTCCTAACAGGGGGAGGTTAGATACGCAGTATTTT; CDR3 protein: CASSPLPNRGRLDTQYF
J gene: TRBJ2-2; V gene: TRBV11-3; clone size: .; D gene: TRBD2; CDR3 DNA: TGTGCCAGCAGCATTCGGACTAGCACCCGACCCGGGGAGCTGTTTTTT; CDR3 protein: CASSIRTSTRPGELFF
J gene: TRBJ1-6; V gene: TRBV11-2; clone size: once; D gene: .; CDR3 DNA: TGTGCCAGCAGCTTAGATCGGGGTTATAATTCACCCCTCCACTTT; CDR3 protein: CASSLDRGYNSPLHF
J gene: TRBJ1-3; V gene: TRBV10-3; clone size: once; D gene: .; CDR3 DNA: TGTGCCATCAGCCGAGGGGGTGCCGACTCTGGAAACACCATATATTTT; CDR3 protein: CAISRGGADSGNTIYF
J gene: TRBJ2-7; V gene: TRBV2; clone size: .; D gene: .; CDR3 DNA: TGTGCCAGCAAAGGGGACCCCGGGTCCTACGAGCAGTACTTC; CDR3 protein: CASKGDPGSYEQYF